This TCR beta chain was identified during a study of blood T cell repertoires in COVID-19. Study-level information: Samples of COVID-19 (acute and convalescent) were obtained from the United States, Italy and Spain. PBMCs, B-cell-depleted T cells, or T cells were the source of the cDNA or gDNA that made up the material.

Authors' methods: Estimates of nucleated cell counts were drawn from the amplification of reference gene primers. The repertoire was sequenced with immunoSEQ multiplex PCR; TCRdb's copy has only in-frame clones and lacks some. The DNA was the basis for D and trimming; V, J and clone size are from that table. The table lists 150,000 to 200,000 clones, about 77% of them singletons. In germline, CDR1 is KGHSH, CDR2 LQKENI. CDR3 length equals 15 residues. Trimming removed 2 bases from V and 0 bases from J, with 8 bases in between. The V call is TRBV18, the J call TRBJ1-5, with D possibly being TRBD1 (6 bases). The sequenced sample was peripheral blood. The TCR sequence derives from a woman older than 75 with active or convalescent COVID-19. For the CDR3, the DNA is TGTGCCAGCTCACCAGGGACAACTAGCAATCAGCCCCAGCATTTT. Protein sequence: CASSPGTTSNQPQHF.